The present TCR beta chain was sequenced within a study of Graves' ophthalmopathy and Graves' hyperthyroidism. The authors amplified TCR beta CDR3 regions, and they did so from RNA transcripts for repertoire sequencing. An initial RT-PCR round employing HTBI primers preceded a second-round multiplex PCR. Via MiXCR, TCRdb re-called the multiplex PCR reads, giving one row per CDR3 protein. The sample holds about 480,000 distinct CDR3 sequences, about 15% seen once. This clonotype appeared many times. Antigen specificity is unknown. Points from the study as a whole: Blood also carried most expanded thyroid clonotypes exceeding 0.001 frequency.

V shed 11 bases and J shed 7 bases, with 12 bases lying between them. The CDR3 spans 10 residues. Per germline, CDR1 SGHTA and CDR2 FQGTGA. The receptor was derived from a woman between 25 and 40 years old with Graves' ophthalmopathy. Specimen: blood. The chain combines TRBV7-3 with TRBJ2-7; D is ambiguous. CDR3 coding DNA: TGTGCCCGCCGGTTTTGGGAGCAGTACTTC. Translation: CARRFWEQYF.